This T cell receptor beta chain derives from a study of blood T cell repertoires in COVID-19. Turning to the study itself: Acute and convalescent COVID-19 specimens originated in the United States, Italy and Spain. T cells, B-cell-depleted T cells, or PBMCs supplied cDNA or gDNA.

Germline CDR1 is MDHEN and CDR2 is SYDVKM. The length of the CDR3 is 15 residues. The V gene end was trimmed by 0 bases and the J gene end by 1 base; junction bases not matched to a gene: 2. The authors' processing: Reference gene primer amplification gave nucleated cell count estimates. Measured with immunoSEQ multiplex PCR; TCRdb has only the in-frame clones, and not every one. V, J and clone size were drawn from that table, and D and trimming were deduced from the DNA. The table has about 280,000 clones, almost 85% seen once. This TCR came from a middle-aged man with active or convalescent COVID-19. Sequencing was done on a sample of peripheral blood. This chain joins TRBV28 and TRBJ1-2, with TRBD1 matching 7 bases. The chain's CDR3 is CASSLWAGGNYGYTF. As DNA, the CDR3 is TGTGCCAGCAGTTTATGGGCAGGGGGTAACTATGGCTACACCTTC.